This T cell receptor (beta chain) is from a study of blood T cell repertoires in COVID-19 (TCRdb year 2020). Looking at the study overall: Collaborator samples came from the United States, Italy and Spain and covered acute and convalescent phases of COVID-19. The prospective study material was composed of cDNA or gDNA derived from T cells, B-cell-depleted T cells, or PBMCs. Subjects who had been exposed to COVID-19, were actively infected with it, or had recovered from it provided the deeply sampled blood TCRbeta repertoires that made up the dataset. The repertoires were released in a freely available public database intended as a resource for research on the immune response to SARS-CoV-2. Samples came from the ongoing ImmuneRACE study (first 160 participants) plus 1,254 subjects from 6 global collaborators. The sample metadata nearly always contained a de-identified subject ID, COVID-19 status, age in years and sex. Where available, HLA class I and class II types were obtained from metadata supplied by the sample provider rather than from assay-based typing.

Study-wide conclusions, independent of this receptor: The amount of clinical and demographic metadata varied by source and participant and was provided uncurated.

The CDR3, from cysteine to phenylalanine, totals 20 residues. Only CDR3 DNA remains: 60 bases, in frame from the first base. Of note for this clone: The antigen it recognizes is unknown. There are no base qualities to consult, and no much larger clone falls within one base.

Another Seattle source contributed samples from volunteer blood donors who had recovered from COVID-19. Collaborating institutions collected whole blood in K2EDTA tubes following their own protocols. For TCRbeta analysis, collaborators shipped samples as frozen whole blood, isolated PBMCs, or DNA extracted from either of those sample types. The immunoSEQ Assay, a bias-controlled multiplex PCR, was used to amplify TCRbeta CDR3 regions from genomic DNA. The authors' pipeline ran thus. The number of nucleated cells in each sample was estimated by amplification of reference gene primers within the assay. Sequence reads were collapsed and filtered to measure the absolute abundance of every unique TCRbeta CDR3 rearrangement. For each sample, productive Simpson clonality was calculated by taking the square root of Simpson's diversity index across productive rearrangements. TCRdb mirrors the immuneACCESS table, restricted to in-frame sequences. Some clones are absent from its copies; in checked studies, under half trace to an unresolved V gene, and the reason for the others is unknown. The V and J calls and clone size are taken from that table; D and trimming were inferred from the DNA. The sample table contains 110,000 to 150,000 clones; only one count was recorded for around 80% of them. The biggest ten clones account for approximately 3.5% of the sample.

The V and J segments used are TRBV7-5 and TRBJ2-1; the tabulated D call, TRBD2, remains unverified against the DNA. TRBV7-5 is a known pseudogene. This sequence was found in a man aged 65-85 years who had recovered from COVID-19. Sequencing was carried out using peripheral blood. The encoded CDR3 is CVRSFINRTSGAGSYNEQFF. Read as DNA, the sequence is TGTGTCAGAAGCTTCATAAATCGGACTAGCGGGGCGGGCTCCTACAATGAGCAGTTCTTC.